The present entry profiles one T cell receptor beta chain with its context. V lost 4 bases, J lost 4 bases, and 13 bases lay in between. The germline CDR1 and CDR2 sequences are LGHDT and YNNKEL (reference sequence). This CDR3 is built from 14 residues. Original processing notes: Researchers report that nucleated cell counts were estimated from reference gene primer amplification. Sequencing was performed with immunoSEQ multiplex PCR; in TCRdb, only in-frame clones are kept and a portion is missing. The DNA gave D and trimming, while V, J and clone size come from that table. The sample lists approximately 260,000 clones, approximately 79% occurring once. The data stem from a study of blood T cell repertoires in COVID-19. The wider study: Acute-phase and convalescent COVID-19 samples originated in the United States, Italy and Spain.

Sample: peripheral blood. The V gene is TRBV3-1 (or the pseudogene TRBV3-2), the J gene TRBJ1-2, with a weak D call TRBD1 (5 bases). This receptor was taken from a woman of 80 years or more with active or convalescent COVID-19. CDR3 DNA sequence: TGTGCCAGCAGCCCCTGGAGGGGCTCCTATGGCTACACCTTC. It specifies CASSPWRGSYGYTF.